This TCR beta chain stems from a study of glioma-infiltrating T cells after dendritic cell vaccination. None of the glioblastoma patients had an isocitrate dehydrogenase mutation. CDR1 is SGHRS, CDR2 YFSETQ, per germline. This CDR3 comprises 15 residues. V lost 1 base and J 7 bases, leaving 14 bases between the germline ends. Clones were sequenced by immunoSEQ multiplex PCR, and TCRdb holds only the in-frame ones, with some missing. The repertoire holds more than 85,000 clones, with more than 75% as singletons. The chain carries TRBV5-1 and TRBJ2-2, with TRBD2 as a possible D gene (6 bases). The TCR originated in a human donor with glioblastoma. The sample was blood, taken before dendritic cell vaccination. The CDR3 here is CASSLSSGEGGELFF. CDR3 nucleotide sequence: TGCGCCAGCAGCTTGAGTAGCGGAGAGGGCGGGGAGCTGTTTTTT.